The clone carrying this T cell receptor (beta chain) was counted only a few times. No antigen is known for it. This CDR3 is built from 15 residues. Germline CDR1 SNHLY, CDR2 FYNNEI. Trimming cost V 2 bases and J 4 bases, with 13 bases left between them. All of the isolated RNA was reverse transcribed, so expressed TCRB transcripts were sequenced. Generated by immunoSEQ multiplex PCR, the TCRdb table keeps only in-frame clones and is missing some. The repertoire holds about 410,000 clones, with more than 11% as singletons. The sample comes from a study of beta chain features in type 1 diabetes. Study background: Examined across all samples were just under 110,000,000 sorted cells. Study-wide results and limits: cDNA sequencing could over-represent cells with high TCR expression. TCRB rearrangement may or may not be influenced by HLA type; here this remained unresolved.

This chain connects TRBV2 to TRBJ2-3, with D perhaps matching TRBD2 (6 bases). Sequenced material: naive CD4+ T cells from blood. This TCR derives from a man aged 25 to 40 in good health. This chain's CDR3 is CASSELRDGADTQYF. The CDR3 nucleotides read TGTGCCAGCAGTGAACTGCGGGACGGCGCAGATACGCAGTATTTT.